This T cell receptor beta chain was recovered during a study of response to subunit inactivated influenza vaccine. Study-level results: Authors suggested each seasonal influenza vaccination recruits few new T cells.

The CDR3 runs 13 residues. TCRdb used MiXCR to reprocess the RT-PCR reads, holding one entry per CDR3 protein. The table lists 710,000 or so distinct CDR3 sequences, less than 20% of them singletons, with around 10% in the top ten. A note on this clonotype: Its antigen is still unknown. Germline is not matched at one junction end, which may reflect a read error.

This chain connects TRBV12-3 or TRBV12-4 to TRBJ2-2; 11 bases line up with TRBD1. The TCR comes from a man in his fifties or sixties who received an inactivated influenza vaccine. The input for sequencing was PBMCs from blood, taken less than 13 days after vaccination. The CDR3: CASSGQGAWELLF. The CDR3, as DNA: TGTGCCAGCAGCGGACAGGGGGCCTGGGAGCTGCTTTTT.